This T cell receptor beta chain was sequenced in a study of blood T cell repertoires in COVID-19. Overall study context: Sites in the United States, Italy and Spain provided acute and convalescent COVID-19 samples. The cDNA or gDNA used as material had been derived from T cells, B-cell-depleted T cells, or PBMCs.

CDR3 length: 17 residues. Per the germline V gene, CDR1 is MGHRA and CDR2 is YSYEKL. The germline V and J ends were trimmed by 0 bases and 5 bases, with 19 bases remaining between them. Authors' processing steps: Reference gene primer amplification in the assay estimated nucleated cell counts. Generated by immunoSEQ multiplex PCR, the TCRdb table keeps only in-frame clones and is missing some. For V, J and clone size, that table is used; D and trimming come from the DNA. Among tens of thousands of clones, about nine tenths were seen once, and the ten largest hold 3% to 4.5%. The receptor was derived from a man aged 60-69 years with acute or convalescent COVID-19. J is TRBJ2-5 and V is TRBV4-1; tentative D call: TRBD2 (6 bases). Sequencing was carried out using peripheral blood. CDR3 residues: CASSQDPGLRRFETQYF. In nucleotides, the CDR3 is TGCGCCAGCAGCCAAGACCCGGGACTCAGGAGGTTCGAGACCCAGTACTTC.